These T cell receptor beta chains were read from a single sample in a study of T cells after yellow fever vaccination. TCRdb reprocessed the 5' RACE reads via MiXCR and lists one record per CDR3 protein. The sample has some 420,000 distinct CDR3 sequences, around 19% seen once. Sample: PBMCs, taken before the yellow fever booster vaccination. These receptors all stem from a man aged 18 to 30 who received the YFV17D yellow fever vaccine. Both conserved end residues are part of each CDR3. The D gene is left open where the match is weak. Rows give clone size only sometimes, using once, few, many, or a class for an expanded clone.

>-|TRBJ2-1|TRBV18|-
CATAAENNEQFF
TGTGCAACGGCCGCCGAAAACAATGAGCAGTTCTTC
>-|TRBJ1-6|TRBV7-2|-
CASHSQGPNSPLHF
TGTGCCAGCCATTCACAGGGCCCTAATTCACCCCTCCACTTT
>many|TRBJ1-5|TRBV12-3/TRBV12-4|TRBD1
CASSVTGNSNQPQHF
TGTGCCAGCAGTGTGACAGGGAATAGCAATCAGCCCCAGCATTTT
>few|TRBJ2-5|TRBV5-1|-
CASSLFGVRETQYF
TGCGCCAGCAGCTTGTTTGGGGTCCGGGAGACCCAGTACTTC
>-|TRBJ2-7|TRBV6-4|-
CASSDYTAEQYF
TGTGCCAGCAGTGACTATACTGCCGAGCAGTACTTC
>-|TRBJ2-5|TRBV20-1|TRBD1
CSAVPWGQGVGETQYF
TGCAGTGCTGTCCCCTGGGGACAGGGGGTAGGGGAGACCCAGTACTTC
>-|TRBJ1-4|TRBV7-7|-
CASSASGAPNEKLFF
TGTGCTAGCAGCGCCTCAGGGGCGCCTAATGAAAAACTGTTTTTT
>-|TRBJ1-5|TRBV27|TRBD1
CASSLYSGGQPQHF
TGTGCCAGCAGTTTATATTCAGGGGGCCAGCCCCAGCATTTT
>-|TRBJ1-3|TRBV28|TRBD1
CASSFSGGSGNTIYF
TGTGCCAGCAGTTTTTCAGGGGGATCTGGAAACACCATATATTTT
>-|TRBJ1-5|TRBV20-1|-
CSASPGLWNQPQHF
TGCAGTGCTAGCCCGGGTTTATGGAATCAGCCCCAGCATTTT
>few|TRBJ1-5|TRBV10-3|TRBD1
CAAGQGESNQPQHF
TGTGCCGCCGGGCAGGGGGAGAGCAATCAGCCCCAGCATTTT
>-|TRBJ2-5|TRBV5-1|-
CASSEGRLRETQYF
TGCGCCAGCAGCGAGGGACGCCTCCGGGAGACCCAGTACTTC
>many|TRBJ2-5|TRBV29-1|-
CSVDMVQGIETQYF
TGCAGCGTTGATATGGTTCAGGGTATAGAGACCCAGTACTTC
>-|TRBJ1-6|TRBV6-5|-
CASREDTFTYNSPLHF
TGTGCCAGCAGGGAAGACACCTTTACCTATAATTCACCCCTCCACTTT
>few|TRBJ2-1|TRBV20-1|TRBD2
CSARGGGASYNEQFF
TGCAGTGCTAGAGGCGGGGGGGCCTCCTACAATGAGCAGTTCTTC
>-|TRBJ1-2|TRBV18|-
CASSRRDTNYGYTF
TGTGCCAGCTCACGACGGGACACCAACTATGGCTACACCTTC
>many|TRBJ2-5|TRBV4-3|-
CASSQGVGYQETQYF
TGCGCCAGCAGCCAAGGGGTGGGGTACCAAGAGACCCAGTACTTC
>few|TRBJ2-3|TRBV5-1|-
CASSLEAPPDTQYF
TGCGCCAGCAGCTTGGAAGCTCCCCCAGATACGCAGTATTTT
>few|TRBJ1-2|TRBV12-3/TRBV12-4|TRBD1
CASSRGQDYGYTF
TGTGCCAGCAGTCGGGGACAGGACTATGGCTACACCTTC
>few|TRBJ2-1|TRBV2|TRBD2
CASSKDTVWTSGGVAEQFF
TGTGCCAGCAGTAAAGATACAGTGTGGACTAGCGGGGGGGTGGCTGAGCAGTTCTTC
>-|TRBJ2-5|TRBV7-2|-
CASSLQPGHGETQYF
TGTGCCAGCAGCTTACAGCCGGGACACGGAGAGACCCAGTACTTC
>-|TRBJ2-3|TRBV6-5|TRBD2
CASSYAGGTDTQYF
TGTGCCAGCAGTTACGCGGGAGGTACAGATACGCAGTATTTT
>few|TRBJ2-3|TRBV4-2|TRBD2
CASSQGAGFTDTQYF
TGTGCCAGCAGCCAAGGAGCGGGGTTCACAGATACGCAGTATTTT
>many|TRBJ2-3|TRBV7-2|TRBD2
CASSRGLAGLTDTQYF
TGTGCCAGCAGCCGGGGACTAGCGGGATTAACAGATACGCAGTATTTT
>few|TRBJ1-1|TRBV4-3|-
CASSHTRGTEAFF
TGCGCCAGCAGCCATACCAGGGGCACTGAAGCTTTCTTT
>many|TRBJ2-1|TRBV20-1|-
CSARDPAGAVYNEQFF
TGCAGTGCTAGAGATCCCGCGGGGGCGGTCTACAATGAGCAGTTCTTC
>-|TRBJ1-6|TRBV5-1|TRBD1
CASSSGQGTGDSPLHF
TGCGCCAGCAGCTCGGGACAGGGGACGGGGGATTCACCCCTCCACTTT
>few|TRBJ1-1|TRBV12-3/TRBV12-4|-
CASSLDPEAFF
TGTGCCAGCAGTTTGGACCCAGAAGCTTTCTTT
>few|TRBJ2-5|TRBV7-3|-
CASSPWDGAQETQYF
TGTGCCAGCAGCCCCTGGGACGGGGCGCAAGAGACCCAGTACTTC
>few|TRBJ2-7|TRBV27|TRBD1
CASSGIGTVLPSYEQYF
TGTGCCAGCAGTGGGATCGGGACAGTACTTCCCTCCTACGAGCAGTACTTC
>few|TRBJ2-1|TRBV7-9|TRBD2
CASSLSGGAFNEQFF
TGTGCCAGCAGCCTTAGCGGGGGGGCCTTCAATGAGCAGTTCTTC
>-|TRBJ2-5|TRBV2|TRBD2
CASSGVGTRQETQYF
TGTGCCAGCAGTGGGGTAGGGACTAGGCAGGAGACCCAGTACTTC